The 6 T cell receptor beta chains listed next were all sequenced from one sample in a study of T cell repertoires in cytomegalovirus infection (dated by TCRdb to the late 2010s). These receptors' antigens are unknown. These reads were obtained on an Illumina HiSeq 1500. TCRdb reran the public reads through fastp at Q25 and MiXCR, keeping productive beta chains. Identical CDR3 proteins give one entry, which carries the most common genes and DNA. Within this sample are about 500,000 distinct CDR3 sequences, with roughly a third of them counted one time only. The top ten clonotypes cover under 20% of the sample. Interpreted using the paper, the treatment or condition label stands for: in vitro stimulation with specific CMV peptide epitopes to enrich CMV-specific T cells. The sequencing here drew on cultured PBMCs, taken from culture after CMV antigen stimulation. The receptor source for this set is a human donor in good health (CMV status not recorded). Some clones in this sample may be carry-over from other donors' samples.

This chain links TRBV7-9 with TRBJ2-5; 7 bases match TRBD2. Germline CDR1 SEHNR, CDR2 FQNEAQ (reference sequence). J was trimmed by 5 bases and V by 5 bases; bases with no gene match: 14. There are 16 residues in the CDR3. CDR3 nucleotides: TGTGCCAGCAGCCGGGGAGGGCAGAGCCTCCGGGAGACCCAGTACTTC. Amino acids: CASSRGGQSLRETQYF.

This clonotype was detected only a few times. The chain couples TRBV7-2 to TRBJ2-7, with D possibly matching TRBD2 (6 bases). This CDR3 region has 12 residues. V gave up 8 bases and J gave up 3 bases, with 11 bases separating them. The germline gives CDR1 SGHTA, CDR2 FQGNSA. The CDR3 nucleotides read TGTGCCAGCGCCACGGAGGGCTACGAGCAGTACGTC. Amino acid sequence: CASATEGYEQYV.

The V gene is TRBV12-3 or TRBV12-4, the J gene TRBJ1-5; 7 nucleotides agree with TRBD1. V shed 4 bases, J shed 3 bases, and the junction held 6 bases outside the gene matches. The length of the CDR3 is 15 residues. CDR3 coding DNA: TGTGCCAGCAGTTCCGGGGACAGTCCCAATCAGCCCCAGCATTTT. This codes for CASSSGDSPNQPQHF.

This rearrangement joins TRBV7-9 to TRBJ2-7; 8 bases line up with TRBD2. The V gene's germline CDR1 is SEHNR and CDR2 FQNEAQ (reference sequence). V shed 4 bases and J 0 bases; nucleotides not matched to a gene: 8. This CDR3 is built from 16 residues. CDR3 in amino acids: CASSSNSGISSYEQYF. CDR3 DNA sequence: TGTGCCAGCAGCTCAAATAGCGGGATAAGCTCCTACGAGCAGTACTTC.

The genes are TRBV7-9 and TRBJ2-1; perhaps TRBD2 as D (6 bases). Between the trimmed V and J ends, which lost 4 bases and 4 bases, there was a span of 14 bases. The CDR3 contains 15 residues. Germline values: CDR1 SEHNR, CDR2 FQNEAQ (reference sequence). The CDR3 region has the DNA TGTGCCAGCAGCTCCTTTAGCGGTTCATACAATGAGCAGTTCTTC. Protein sequence: CASSSFSGSYNEQFF.

The chain combines TRBV29-1 with TRBJ2-1; 12 nucleotides match TRBD2. V dropped 6 bases and J dropped 7; count of bases not matched to a gene: 4. Germline CDR1 SQVTM, CDR2 ANQGSEA. The CDR3 consists of 13 residues. The CDR3 DNA is TGCAGCGTGCCCCTAGCGGGAGGGAATGAGCAGTTCTTC. This sequence encodes CSVPLAGGNEQFF.